A few counts support the clone carrying this T cell receptor (beta chain). The antigen remains unidentified. From germline, CDR1 is MDHEN and CDR2 SYDVKM. The CDR3 consists of 13 residues. The ends were cut back, 7 bases at V and 1 base at J, with 10 bases in the middle. These data come from a study of beta chain features in type 1 diabetes. Expressed TCRB transcripts were sequenced, since all the RNA that had been isolated was reverse transcribed. The repertoire was sequenced with immunoSEQ multiplex PCR; TCRdb's copy has only in-frame clones and lacks some. The sample has around 240,000 clones, 16% seen once. Points from the study as a whole: There was a moderate but significant shortening of TCRB CDR3s in all four CD4+ subsets of Type 1 diabetes patients. Insertions at VDJ junctions were less frequent in type 1 diabetes patients. These patients also deleted more nucleotides at the same junctions.

The specimen sequenced was naive CD4+ T cells from blood. The chain joins TRBV28 to TRBJ2-5; D is unresolved. The receptor was isolated from a young man with type 1 diabetes. DNA for the CDR3: TGTGCCAGCAAGCCGGGTTCCCAAGAGACCCAGTACTTC. Amino acids: CASKPGSQETQYF.